This T cell receptor beta chain was captured in a study of regulatory T cells in long-lasting Graves disease. Findings of the study overall: Peripheral blood alone, not thyroid tissue, underwent study.

Building the TCR beta libraries relied on iRepertoire HTBI primers, and CDR3 regions underwent Arm-PCR. TCRdb processed the multiplex PCR reads anew with MiXCR; each CDR3 protein has one entry. The data contain some 330,000 distinct CDR3 sequences, 20% to 25% of them seen just once; the ten biggest clones take up around a quarter. Many counts were recorded for this clonotype. Its antigen is not identified. Germline assignment: CDR1 SEHNR and CDR2 FQNEAQ (reference sequence). The CDR3 spans 15 residues. The V end lost 2 bases, the J end lost 0 bases, and 8 bases lay between the germline ends. Time point here: persistent/refractory GD, antithyroid drugs over 5 years with positive TRAb. Making the TCR library involved RNA that had been extracted from PBMCs. It was by American Thyroid Association guidelines that Graves' disease was diagnosed.

This sequence joins TRBV7-9 and TRBJ1-3; D is uncertain. The sequence was obtained from a middle-aged woman with Graves disease. This specimen consisted of peripheral blood mononuclear cells (PBMCs), obtained when the disease was refractory, from a patient treated with antithyroid drugs. As DNA, the CDR3 is TGTGCCAGCAGCTTATGGGCGTACTCTGGAAACACCATATATTTT. Encoded protein: CASSLWAYSGNTIYF. Full variable domain (rest looked up from reference TRBV7-9 and TRBJ1-3): DTGVSQNPRHKITKRGQNVTFRCDPISEHNRLYWYRQTLGQGPEFLTYFQNEAQLEKSRLLSDRFSAERPKGSFSTLEIQRTEQGDSAMYLCASSLWAYSGNTIYFGEGSWLTVV.